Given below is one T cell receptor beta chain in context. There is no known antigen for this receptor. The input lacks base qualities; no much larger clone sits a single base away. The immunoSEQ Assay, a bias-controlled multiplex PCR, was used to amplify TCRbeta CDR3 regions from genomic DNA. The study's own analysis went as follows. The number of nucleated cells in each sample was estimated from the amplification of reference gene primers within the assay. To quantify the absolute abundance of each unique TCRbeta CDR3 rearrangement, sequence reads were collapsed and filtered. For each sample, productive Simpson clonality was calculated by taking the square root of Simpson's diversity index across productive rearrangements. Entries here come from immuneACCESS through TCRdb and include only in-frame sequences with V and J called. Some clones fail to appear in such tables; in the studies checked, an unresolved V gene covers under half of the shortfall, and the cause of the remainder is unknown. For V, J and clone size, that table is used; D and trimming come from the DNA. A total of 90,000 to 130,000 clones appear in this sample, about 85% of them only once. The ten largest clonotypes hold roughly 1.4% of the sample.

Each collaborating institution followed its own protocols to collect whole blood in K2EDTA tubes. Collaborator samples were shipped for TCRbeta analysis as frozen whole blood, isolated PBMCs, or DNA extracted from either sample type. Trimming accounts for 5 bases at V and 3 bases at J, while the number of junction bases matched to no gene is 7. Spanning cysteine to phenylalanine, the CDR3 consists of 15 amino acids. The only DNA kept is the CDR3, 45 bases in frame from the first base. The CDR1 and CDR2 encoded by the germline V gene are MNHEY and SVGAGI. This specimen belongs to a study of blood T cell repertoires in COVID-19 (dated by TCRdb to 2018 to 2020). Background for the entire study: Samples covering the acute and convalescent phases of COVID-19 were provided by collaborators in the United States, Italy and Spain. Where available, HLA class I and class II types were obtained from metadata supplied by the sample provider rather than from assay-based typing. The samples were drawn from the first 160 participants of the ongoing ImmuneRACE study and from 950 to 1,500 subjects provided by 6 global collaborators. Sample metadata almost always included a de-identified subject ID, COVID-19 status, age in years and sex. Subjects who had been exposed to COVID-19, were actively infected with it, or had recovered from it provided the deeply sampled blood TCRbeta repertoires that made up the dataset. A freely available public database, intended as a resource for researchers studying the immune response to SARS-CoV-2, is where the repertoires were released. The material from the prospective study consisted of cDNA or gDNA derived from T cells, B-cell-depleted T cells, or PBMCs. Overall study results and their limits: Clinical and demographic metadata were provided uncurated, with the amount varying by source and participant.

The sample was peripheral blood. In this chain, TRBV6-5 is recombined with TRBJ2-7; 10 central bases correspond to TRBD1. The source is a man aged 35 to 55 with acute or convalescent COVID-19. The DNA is TGTGCCAGCAGTAACCGGGACAGGGGATTCTACGAGCAGTACTTC. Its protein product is CASSNRDRGFYEQYF.